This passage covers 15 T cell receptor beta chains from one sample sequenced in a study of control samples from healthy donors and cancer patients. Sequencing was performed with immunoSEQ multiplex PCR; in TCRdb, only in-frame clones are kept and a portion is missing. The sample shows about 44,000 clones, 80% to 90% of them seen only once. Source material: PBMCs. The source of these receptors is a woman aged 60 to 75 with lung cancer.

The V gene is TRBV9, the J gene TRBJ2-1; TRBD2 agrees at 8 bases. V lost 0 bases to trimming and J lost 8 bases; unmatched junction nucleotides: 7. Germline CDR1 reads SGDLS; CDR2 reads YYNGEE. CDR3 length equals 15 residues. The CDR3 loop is CASSVALAGVYEQFF. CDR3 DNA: TGTGCCAGCAGCGTAGCCCTAGCGGGTGTCTATGAGCAGTTCTTC. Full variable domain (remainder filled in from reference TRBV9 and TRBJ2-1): DSGVTQTPKHLITATGQRVTLRCSPRSGDLSVYWYQQSLDQGLQFLIQYYNGEERAKGNILERFSAQQFPDLHSELNLSSLELGDSALYFCASSVALAGVYEQFFGPGTRLTVL.

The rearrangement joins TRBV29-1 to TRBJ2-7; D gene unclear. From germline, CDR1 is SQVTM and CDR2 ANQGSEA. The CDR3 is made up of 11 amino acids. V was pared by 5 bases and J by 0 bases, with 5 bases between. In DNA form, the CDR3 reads TGCAGCGTTCGGTCCTCCTACGAGCAGTACTTC. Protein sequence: CSVRSSYEQYF.

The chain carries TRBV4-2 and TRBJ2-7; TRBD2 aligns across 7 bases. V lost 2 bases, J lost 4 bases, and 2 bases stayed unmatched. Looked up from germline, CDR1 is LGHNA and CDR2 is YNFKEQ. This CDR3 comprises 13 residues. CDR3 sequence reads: CASSQNSGYEQYF. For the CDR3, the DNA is TGTGCCAGCAGCCAAAATAGCGGGTACGAGCAGTACTTC.

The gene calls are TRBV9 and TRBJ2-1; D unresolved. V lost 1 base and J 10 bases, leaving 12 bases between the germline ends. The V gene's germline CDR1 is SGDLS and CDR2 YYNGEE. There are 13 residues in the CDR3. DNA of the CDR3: TGTGCCAGCAGCGTATTGGTGGCAAAGGAGCAGTTCTTC. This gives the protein CASSVLVAKEQFF.

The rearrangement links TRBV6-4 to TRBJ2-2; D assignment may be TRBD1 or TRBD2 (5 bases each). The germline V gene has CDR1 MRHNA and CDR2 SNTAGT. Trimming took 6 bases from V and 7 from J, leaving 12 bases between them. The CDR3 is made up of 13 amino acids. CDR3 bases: TGTGCCAGCAGCCGCGAGGGGAACGGGGAGCTGTTTTTT. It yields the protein CASSREGNGELFF.

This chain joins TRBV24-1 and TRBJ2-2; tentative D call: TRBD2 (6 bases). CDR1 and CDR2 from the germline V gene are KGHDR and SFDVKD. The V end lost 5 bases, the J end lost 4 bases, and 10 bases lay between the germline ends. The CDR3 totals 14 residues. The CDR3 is CATSGRGGTGELFF. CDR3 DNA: TGTGCCACCAGTGGGCGGGGAGGCACCGGGGAGCTGTTTTTT.

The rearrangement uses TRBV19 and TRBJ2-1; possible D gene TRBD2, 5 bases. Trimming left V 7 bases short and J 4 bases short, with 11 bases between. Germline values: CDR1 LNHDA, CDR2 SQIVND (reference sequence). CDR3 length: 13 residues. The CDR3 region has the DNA TGTGCCAGTAAGGACTTAAATTACAATGAGCAGTTCTTC. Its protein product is CASKDLNYNEQFF.

The CDR3 protein is CASSQERTSESYEQYF. In DNA, the CDR3 is TGCGCCAGCAGCCAAGAGAGGACTAGCGAAAGCTACGAGCAGTACTTC. The chain joins TRBV4-1 to TRBJ2-7, with 9 bases lining up with TRBD2. CDR3 size: 16 residues. Looked up from germline, CDR1 is MGHRA and CDR2 is YSYEKL. Losses at the gene ends were 0 bases for V and 3 bases for J; bases not matched to a gene: 6.

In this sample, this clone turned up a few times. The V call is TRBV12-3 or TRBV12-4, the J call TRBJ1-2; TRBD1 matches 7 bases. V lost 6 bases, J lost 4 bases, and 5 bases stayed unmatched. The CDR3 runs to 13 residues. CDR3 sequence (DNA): TGTGCCAGCAGGACGGGGACAGTCTATGGCTACACCTTC. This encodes CASRTGTVYGYTF.

The CDR3 DNA reads TGTGCCAGCAGCCAAGAGTATGAAAAACTGTTTTTT. The encoded protein is CASSQEYEKLFF. The chain recombines TRBV4-2 with TRBJ1-4; D gene ambiguous. Trimming removed 0 bases at V and 6 bases at J, with 2 bases between. The CDR3 consists of 12 residues. Germline loops: CDR1 LGHNA, CDR2 YNFKEQ.

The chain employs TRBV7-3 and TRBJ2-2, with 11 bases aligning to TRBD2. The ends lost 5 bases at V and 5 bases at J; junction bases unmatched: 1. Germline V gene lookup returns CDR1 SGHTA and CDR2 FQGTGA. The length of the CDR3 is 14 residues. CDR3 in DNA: TGTGCCAGCAGCCGACTAGCGGGAACCGGGGAGCTGTTTTTT. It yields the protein CASSRLAGTGELFF. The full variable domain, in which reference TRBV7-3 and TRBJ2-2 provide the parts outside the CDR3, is GAGVSQTPSNKVTEKGKYVELRCDPISGHTALYWYRQSLGQGPEFLIYFQGTGAADDSGLPNDRFFAVRPEGSVSTLKIQRTERGDSAVYLCASSRLAGTGELFFGEGSRLTVL.

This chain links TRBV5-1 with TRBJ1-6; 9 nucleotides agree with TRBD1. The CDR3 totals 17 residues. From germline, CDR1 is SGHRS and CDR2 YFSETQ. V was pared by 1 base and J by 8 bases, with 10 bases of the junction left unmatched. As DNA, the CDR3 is TGCGCCAGCAGCTTGTTACGACCGGGACAGGGTCATTCACCCCTCCACTTT. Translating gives CASSLLRPGQGHSPLHF. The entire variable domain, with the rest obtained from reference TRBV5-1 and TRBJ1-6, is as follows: KAGVTQTPRYLIKTRGQQVTLSCSPISGHRSVSWYQQTPGQGLQFLFEYFSETQRNKGNFPGRFSGRQFSNSRSEMNVSTLELGDSALYLCASSLLRPGQGHSPLHFGNGTRLTVT.

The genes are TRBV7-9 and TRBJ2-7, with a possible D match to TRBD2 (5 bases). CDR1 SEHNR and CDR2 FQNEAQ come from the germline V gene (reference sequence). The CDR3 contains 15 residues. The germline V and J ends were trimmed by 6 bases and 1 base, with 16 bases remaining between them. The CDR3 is CASRGSGSSSYEQYF. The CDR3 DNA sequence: TGTGCCAGCAGGGGAAGCGGAAGTTCATCCTACGAGCAGTACTTC.

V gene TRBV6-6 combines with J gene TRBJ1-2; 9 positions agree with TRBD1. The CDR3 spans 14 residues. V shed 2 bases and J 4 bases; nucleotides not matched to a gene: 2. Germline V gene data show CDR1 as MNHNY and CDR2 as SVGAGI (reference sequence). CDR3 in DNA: TGTGCCAGCAGTTACCAGGACAGGGGCTATGGCTACACCTTC. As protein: CASSYQDRGYGYTF.

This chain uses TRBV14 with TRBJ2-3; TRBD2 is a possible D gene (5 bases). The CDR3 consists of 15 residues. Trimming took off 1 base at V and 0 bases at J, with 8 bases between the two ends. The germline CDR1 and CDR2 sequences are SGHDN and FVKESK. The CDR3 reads CASSQVTGSTDTQYF. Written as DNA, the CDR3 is TGTGCCAGCAGCCAAGTTACGGGGAGCACAGATACGCAGTATTTT. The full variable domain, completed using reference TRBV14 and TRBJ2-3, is EAGVTQFPSHSVIEKGQTVTLRCDPISGHDNLYWYRRVMGKEIKFLLHFVKESKQDESGMPNNRFLAERTGGTYSTLKVQPAELEDSGVYFCASSQVTGSTDTQYFGPGTRLTVL.